The 23 T cell receptor beta chains in this list originate from one sample, sequenced in a study of T-cell reconstitution after alpha-beta-depleted transplantation in children. During its preparation, the TCRbeta library received unique molecular identifiers. MiXCR was run by TCRdb on the PCR reads, yielding one entry per CDR3 protein. The sample carries 200,000 to 250,000 distinct CDR3 sequences, approximately 10% recorded once. The starting material was PBMCs, obtained before TCRalphabeta/CD19-depleted stem cell transplant. The receptor set was obtained from a child younger than two with acute myeloid leukemia, due to receive a stem cell transplant.

This clonotype showed up many times. The V and J genes are TRBV12-3 or TRBV12-4 and TRBJ2-3, with TRBD2 matching 7 bases. The CDR3 is 15 amino acids. V shed 5 bases and J 3 bases; nucleotides not matched to a gene: 8. CDR3 sequence reads: CASSAREFGTDTQYF. Here the CDR3 DNA reads TGTGCCAGCAGTGCGCGGGAGTTTGGTACAGATACGCAGTATTTT.

This clonotype was seen at least ten times. The chain recombines TRBV5-1 with TRBJ2-1, with 7 bases identical to TRBD2. V gave up 4 bases and J gave up 3 bases; unmatched junction bases: 4. This CDR3 spans 14 amino acids. The V gene's germline CDR1 is SGHRS and CDR2 YFSETQ. The DNA for the CDR3 is TGCGCCAGCAGCGGGGACTACTTCTACAATGAGCAGTTCTTC. Residues: CASSGDYFYNEQFF.

This clonotype was found many times. This chain joins TRBV9 and TRBJ1-1; D is unresolved. Between the trimmed V and J ends, which lost 0 bases and 5 bases, there was a span of 11 bases. Per the germline V gene, CDR1 is SGDLS and CDR2 is YYNGEE. This CDR3 has 14 residues. This CDR3 reads CASSVDWEGTEAFF. The CDR3 nucleotides read TGTGCCAGCAGCGTAGACTGGGAGGGTACTGAAGCTTTCTTT.

This clonotype has at least ten counts. This rearrangement joins TRBV10-3 to TRBJ2-7; 11 bases are a match to TRBD1. CDR3 size: 14 residues. The ends lost 6 bases at V and 1 base at J; junction bases unmatched: 2. CDR1 ENHRY and CDR2 SYGVKD come from the germline V gene. CDR3 amino acids: CAIRGTGGSYEQYF. CDR3 coding DNA: TGTGCCATCAGGGGGACAGGGGGTTCCTACGAGCAGTACTTC.

This clonotype appeared many times. The rearrangement joins TRBV7-2 to TRBJ2-3, with 11 nucleotides matching TRBD2. Trimming cost V 5 bases and J 8 bases; bases outside gene matches: 6. CDR3 length equals 14 residues. Germline V CDR1 and CDR2: SGHTA, FQGNSA. CDR3 in DNA: TGTGCCAGCAGCCGTACTAGCGGGAGCGGTACGCAGTATTTT. This translates into CASSRTSGSGTQYF.

In this sample, this clonotype turned up many times. The V gene is TRBV7-9, the J gene TRBJ1-4; possibly TRBD1 for D (5 bases). This CDR3 has 15 amino acids. Germline lookup yields CDR1 SEHNR and CDR2 FQNEAQ (reference sequence). The V end lost 7 bases, the J end lost 0 bases, and 12 bases lay between the germline ends. This CDR3 is CASIPQGATNEKLFF. CDR3 sequence (DNA): TGTGCCAGCATCCCCCAGGGAGCAACTAATGAAAAACTGTTTTTT.

There are a few counts of this clonotype. The chain employs TRBV24-1 and TRBJ2-7, with 8 bases matching TRBD2. Germline CDR1 and CDR2: KGHDR and SFDVKD. The CDR3 spans 15 residues. V was clipped by 3 bases and J by 2 bases; unmatched bases: 5. CDR3 region: CATSDPGSGAYEQYF. CDR3 nucleotides: TGTGCCACCAGTGATCCCGGTAGCGGGGCCTACGAGCAGTACTTC.

This clonotype was recorded at least ten times. The chain uses TRBV20-1 and TRBJ1-2; perhaps TRBD1 as D (5 bases). The CDR3 totals 11 residues. Per germline, CDR1 DFQATT and CDR2 SNEGSKA (reference sequence). The CDR3 sequence is CRAGQLYGYTF. The CDR3 DNA reads as TGCAGGGCAGGGCAACTTTATGGCTACACCTTC.

In this sample, this clonotype turned up many times. This chain uses TRBV20-1 with TRBJ2-5; 7 nucleotides line up with TRBD1. V trimming: 5 bases; J trimming: 4 bases; junction bases outside the gene matches: 7. The V gene's germline CDR1 is DFQATT and CDR2 SNEGSKA (reference sequence). The CDR3 extends over 13 amino acids. CDR3 loop: CSAAGGGRETQYF. CDR3 DNA: TGCAGTGCTGCAGGGGGTGGGCGAGAGACCCAGTACTTC.

V is TRBV5-5 and J is TRBJ2-2; D may be TRBD1 (5 bases). CDR3 length: 14 amino acids. From germline, CDR1 is SGHKS and CDR2 YYEKEE (reference sequence). Trimming shortened V by 6 bases and J by 4 bases, and 13 bases separated the two germline ends. CDR3 nucleotide sequence: TGTGCCAGCACGTTTTCCCAGGGCACCGGGGAGCTGTTTTTT. Translation: CASTFSQGTGELFF. The full variable domain, rest sourced from reference TRBV5-5 and TRBJ2-2, is DAGVTQSPTHLIKTRGQQVTLRCSPISGHKSVSWYQQVLGQGPQFIFQYYEKEERGRGNFPDRFSARQFPNYSSELNVNALLLGDSALYLCASTFSQGTGELFFGEGSRLTVL.

The chain is built from TRBV20-1 and TRBJ2-5; D may be TRBD1 (5 bases). V shed 5 bases and J shed 2 bases, with 12 bases lying between them. Per the germline V gene, CDR1 is DFQATT and CDR2 is SNEGSKA (reference sequence). CDR3 length: 13 residues. In DNA, the CDR3 is TGCAGTGCTCACCGACAGAAGCAAGAGACCCAGTACTTC. Its translation is CSAHRQKQETQYF.

This clonotype was observed a single time. A clone one base away is much larger, so this may be a read error. The chain employs TRBV19 and TRBJ1-5; unclear D gene. Germline V gene data show CDR1 as LNHDA and CDR2 as SQIVND (reference sequence). The CDR3 sequence is 14 residues long. CDR3 loop: CAGSITTSNQPQHF. The CDR3 nucleotides are TGTGCCGGTAGTATTACAACTAGCAATCAGCCCCAGCATTTT. Full variable domain (remainder filled in from reference TRBV19 and TRBJ1-5): DGGITQSPKYLFRKEGQNVTLSCEQNLNHDAMYWYRQDPGQGLRLIYYSQIVNDFQKGDIAEGYSVSREKKESFPLTVTSAQKNPTAFYLCAGSITTSNQPQHFGDGTRLSIL.

The table lists this clonotype with many counts. The rearrangement links TRBV7-9 to TRBJ2-3; D is perhaps TRBD2 (6 bases). The germline V gene has CDR1 SEHNR and CDR2 FQNEAQ (reference sequence). Trimming pared 1 base from V and 14 bases from J, leaving 13 bases between. The CDR3 extends over 12 amino acids. In DNA form, the CDR3 reads TGTGCCAGCAGCTTAGAGGATAGGGACTTGTATTTT. It translates to CASSLEDRDLYF.

In this sample, this clonotype turned up many times. The gene calls are TRBV5-1 and TRBJ2-3; TRBD2 might be the D (7 bases). The V and J ends lost 2 bases and 3 bases respectively, with 16 bases between them. Germline-derived CDR1 and CDR2 are SGHRS and YFSETQ. This CDR3 is built from 16 residues. The CDR3 DNA sequence: TGCGCCAGCAGCTTAGGGGGGGCCATGTTAACAGATACGCAGTATTTT. Its translation is CASSLGGAMLTDTQYF.

Many counts were recorded for this clonotype. V is TRBV3-1 and J is TRBJ2-3; D might be TRBD1 (6 bases). The CDR3 has 13 amino acids. CDR1 is LGHDT and CDR2 is YNNKEL in the germline V gene (reference sequence). Trimming shortened V by 2 bases and J by 8 bases, and 11 bases separated the two germline ends. CDR3 nucleotides: TGTGCCAGCAGCCAACAGAGAGGGGGTACGCAGTATTTT. Protein product: CASSQQRGGTQYF.

This clonotype was counted many times. This chain links TRBV6-5 with TRBJ2-5; D uncertain. Trimming removed 0 bases at V and 2 bases at J, with 4 bases between. Germline CDR1 is MNHEY and CDR2 is SVGAGI. This CDR3 region has 13 residues. CDR3 loop: CASSYSRQETQYF. The CDR3 DNA reads TGTGCCAGCAGTTACTCCCGGCAAGAGACCCAGTACTTC.

This clonotype has at least ten counts. The V call is TRBV10-3, the J call TRBJ2-1, with a tentative D call TRBD2 (6 bases). V was pared by 6 bases and J by 7 bases, with 13 bases between. The CDR3 length is 13 residues. Germline CDR1 reads ENHRY; CDR2 reads SYGVKD. The CDR3 protein is CAIRNPGRNEQFF. In DNA form, the CDR3 reads TGTGCCATCAGAAATCCGGGGAGGAATGAGCAGTTCTTC.

The chain has TRBV11-2 and TRBJ1-6; 12 bases fit TRBD1. This CDR3 is 17 amino acids long. The germline V gene encodes CDR1 SGHAT and CDR2 FQNNGV. The J segment lost 5 bases and the V segment lost 4 bases, leaving 6 bases of the junction unmatched. The CDR3: CASSSGTGGWNNSPLHF. The DNA for the CDR3 is TGTGCCAGCAGCTCCGGGACAGGGGGCTGGAATAATTCACCCCTCCACTTT.

The table lists this clonotype with many counts. The V gene is TRBV12-3 or TRBV12-4, the J gene TRBJ2-5, with a tentative D call TRBD2 (7 bases). The CDR3 contains 15 residues. Trimming took off 3 bases at V and 4 bases at J, with 15 bases between the two ends. This chain's CDR3 is CASSFRGALGETQYF. Here the CDR3 DNA reads TGTGCCAGCAGTTTTCGGGGGGCGCTTGGAGAGACCCAGTACTTC.

The chain has TRBV5-1 and TRBJ2-1, with a possible D match to TRBD2 (6 bases). This CDR3 comprises 17 residues. Germline CDR1 is SGHRS and CDR2 is YFSETQ. With 4 bases removed from V and 2 bases from J, the gap between germline ends came to 19 bases. DNA for the CDR3: TGCGCCAGCAGCACCGGGACTCCTCCTCCTACCTACAATGAGCAGTTCTTC. Amino acid sequence: CASSTGTPPPTYNEQFF.

This clonotype was picked up many times. This chain links TRBV7-9 with TRBJ1-1, with D perhaps matching TRBD1 (6 bases). The germline CDR1 and CDR2 sequences are SEHNR and FQNEAQ (reference sequence). The CDR3 runs 15 residues. V lost 1 base and J 3 bases, leaving 12 bases between the germline ends. The CDR3 DNA sequence: TGTGCCAGCAGCTTAGGACCATGGACAGACACTGAAGCTTTCTTT. Protein: CASSLGPWTDTEAFF. The variable domain in full, with the rest retrieved from reference TRBV7-9 and TRBJ1-1, is DTGVSQNPRHKITKRGQNVTFRCDPISEHNRLYWYRQTLGQGPEFLTYFQNEAQLEKSRLLSDRFSAERPKGSFSTLEIQRTEQGDSAMYLCASSLGPWTDTEAFFGQGTRLTVV.

A word on this clonotype: A much larger clone lies one base from this, so it may be a read error. The chain couples TRBV12-3 or TRBV12-4 to TRBJ1-2; 11 nucleotides agree with TRBD1. The CDR3 covers 15 residues. The CDR3 loop is CASSSRGQGDYGNTF. The CDR3 region has the DNA TGTGCCAGCAGTTCCCGGGGACAGGGGGACTATGGCAACACCTTC.

There are many counts of this clonotype. V usage is TRBV7-8 and J usage is TRBJ2-2; 10 bases are a match to TRBD2. This CDR3 region has 19 residues. Germline loops: CDR1 SGHVS, CDR2 FQNEAQ. V lost 4 bases to trimming and J lost 4 bases; unmatched junction nucleotides: 15. CDR3: CASSYEVLAGAGSTGELFF. CDR3 sequence (DNA): TGTGCCAGCAGCTATGAGGTTCTAGCGGGAGCTGGTAGCACCGGGGAGCTGTTTTTT.